This TCR beta chain was sequenced in a study of T cells in Graves' hyperthyroidism and ophthalmopathy. Overall study context: The blood sample was taken at first diagnosis, before treatment began.

General study points: Clonotypes that were expanded in thyroid above 0.001 mostly appeared in blood too. Before onset, by a median of approximately 5.9 months, the model predicted ophthalmopathy.

As regards this clonotype: Its antigen is unknown.

V shed 7 bases and J shed 4 bases, with 13 bases lying between them. Germline V gene sequence: CDR1 SEHNR, CDR2 FQNEAQ (reference sequence). CDR3 size: 13 residues. TCR beta CDR3 sequences were amplified from RNA transcripts. The HTBI primer set was used in a first-round RT-PCR of the TCR CDR3. In TCRdb, the multiplex PCR reads were re-called with MiXCR into one record per CDR3 protein. The table includes around 190,000 distinct CDR3 sequences, 17% detected once. The specimen was blood. The receptor was isolated from a woman between 50 and 59 years old with Graves' hyperthyroidism. The chain links TRBV7-9 to TRBJ2-5, with TRBD2 as a possible D gene (6 bases). The CDR3 protein is CASTLGTAETQYF. The DNA for the CDR3 is TGTGCCAGCACTCTAGGGACTGCAGAGACCCAGTACTTC.